This TCR beta chain derives from a study of blood T cell repertoires in COVID-19. Overall study: Samples of COVID-19 (acute and convalescent) were obtained from the United States, Italy and Spain.

V lost 2 bases and J 0 bases, leaving 9 bases between the germline ends. The CDR3 extends over 15 amino acids. The germline V gene has CDR1 MNHNS and CDR2 SASEGT. Profiling relied on immunoSEQ multiplex PCR, and the TCRdb table lists in-frame clones only, not all of them. The table lists around 250,000 clones, about nine tenths of them singletons. This chain links TRBV6-1 with TRBJ2-3; TRBD1 is a possible D gene (5 bases). Source material: peripheral blood. This TCR derives from a woman in her 30s with active or convalescent COVID-19. CDR3 loop: CASSEQRGSTDTQYF. The CDR3 DNA follows: TGTGCCAGCAGTGAACAAAGGGGTAGCACAGATACGCAGTATTTT.